This T cell receptor (beta chain) was found in a study of control samples from healthy donors and cancer patients. The CDR3 is 15 residues long. CDR1 is MDHEN and CDR2 is SYDVKM in the germline V gene. V lost 5 bases and J 0 bases, leaving 11 bases between the germline ends. Measured with immunoSEQ multiplex PCR; TCRdb has only the in-frame clones, and not every one. The listing records 150,000 to 200,000 clones. The TCR originated in a woman in her thirties in good health. This chain joins TRBV28 and TRBJ1-3; unclear D gene. Sequenced sample: blood. The CDR3 coding sequence is TGTGCCAGCAGTGTTTTACCGAACTCTGGAAACACCATATATTTT. Amino acid sequence: CASSVLPNSGNTIYF.